The 19 T cell receptor beta chains below all came from one sample that was sequenced in a study of OX40 agonist ivuxolimab in advanced cancers. Sequencing used immunoSEQ multiplex PCR; TCRdb keeps in-frame clones, though not all of them. The table has approximately 100,000 clones, 90% seen once. Specimen: CD4+ or CD8+ T cells sorted from blood, collected in a trial of the OX40 agonist ivuxolimab. The receptors were sampled from an adult with an advanced solid tumor such as melanoma, head and neck, liver or kidney cancer.

This clone was found once. The chain carries TRBV25-1 and TRBJ1-2; D ambiguous. CDR3 length: 14 amino acids. Trimming stripped 0 bases from V and 4 bases from J, with 9 bases between. Germline V gives CDR1 MGHDK, CDR2 SYGVNS. CDR3 sequence: CASSEYGQLYGYTF. In DNA, the CDR3 is TGTGCCAGCAGTGAATACGGGCAGCTCTATGGCTACACCTTC.

The chain uses TRBV7-2 and TRBJ1-5; D may be TRBD1 (5 bases). Trimming left V 1 base short and J 1 base short, with 11 bases between. The germline gives CDR1 SGHTA, CDR2 FQGNSA. This CDR3 region has 16 residues. The chain's CDR3 is CASSLGGALSNQPQHF. The CDR3 nucleotides read TGTGCCAGCAGCTTAGGTGGGGCTTTGAGCAATCAGCCCCAGCATTTT.

The chain employs TRBV11-3 and TRBJ2-3, with 8 bases lining up with TRBD1. The CDR3 is 14 residues long. Germline V lookup: CDR1 SGHNT, CDR2 YENEEA. V gave up 5 bases and J gave up 5 bases; unmatched junction bases: 6. CDR3 nucleotide sequence: TGTGCCAGCAGCCAAGACAGGGGACGAGATACGCAGTATTTT. Translated, it gives CASSQDRGRDTQYF. Using reference TRBV11-3 and TRBJ2-3 for the parts outside the CDR3, the full variable domain is EAGVVQSPRYKIIEKKQPVAFWCNPISGHNTLYWYLQNLGQGPELLIRYENEEAVDDSQLPKDRFSAERLKGVDSTLKIQPAELGDSAVYLCASSQDRGRDTQYFGPGTRLTVL.

The chain combines TRBV15 with TRBJ2-5; D may match TRBD1 or TRBD2 (5 bases each). CDR1 is LNHNV, CDR2 YYDKDF, per germline (reference sequence). CDR3 length equals 15 residues. V lost 5 bases to trimming and J lost 1 base, with 14 bases between them. DNA for the CDR3: TGTGCCACCAGCGTTAGGTGGGGGACCCAAGAGACCCAGTACTTC. Residues: CATSVRWGTQETQYF.

V usage is TRBV5-4 and J usage is TRBJ2-3; D ambiguous. The CDR3 extends over 13 amino acids. With 0 bases removed from V and 4 bases from J, the gap between germline ends came to 6 bases. Germline V gene sequence: CDR1 SGHNT, CDR2 YYREEE (reference sequence). CDR3 loop: CASSLEPPDTQYF. The DNA of the CDR3 is TGTGCCAGCAGCTTGGAGCCCCCAGATACGCAGTATTTT.

This chain links TRBV13 with TRBJ2-1; D possibly corresponds to TRBD1 (6 bases). CDR1 is PRHDT and CDR2 is FYEKMQ in the germline V gene (reference sequence). CDR3 length: 14 residues. Trimming shortened V by 8 bases and J by 9 bases, and 20 bases separated the two germline ends. CDR3 nucleotide sequence: TGTGCCAGCCGAGGGGGACGATTGCAGGGTGAGCAGTTCTTC. Its translation: CASRGGRLQGEQFF.

The V call is TRBV28, the J call TRBJ2-1; 9 bases are a match to TRBD2. This CDR3 region has 14 residues. The junction had 6 bases not matched to a gene; V was cut back by 4 bases and J by 8 bases. Looked up from germline, CDR1 is MDHEN and CDR2 is SYDVKM. The CDR3 reads CASSSRGRAYEQFF. CDR3 DNA sequence: TGTGCCAGCAGTTCCCGCGGGAGGGCTTATGAGCAGTTCTTC.

The rearrangement joins TRBV5-6 to TRBJ2-3, with 16 bases that match TRBD2. Germline V gene sequence: CDR1 SGHDT, CDR2 YYEEEE. CDR3 length equals 17 residues. V lost 6 bases, J lost 8 bases, and 12 bases stayed unmatched. The CDR3 DNA sequence: TGTGCCAGCACCCCCCAGGGACTAGCGGGAGGGCCGAGTACGCAGTATTTT. Its protein is CASTPQGLAGGPSTQYF. Based on the CDR3 plus reference TRBV5-6 and TRBJ2-3, the full variable domain is DAGVTQSPTHLIKTRGQQVTLRCSPKSGHDTVSWYQQALGQGPQFIFQYYEEEERQRGNFPDRFSGHQFPNYSSELNVNALLLGDSALYLCASTPQGLAGGPSTQYFGPGTRLTVL.

J is TRBJ2-1 and V is TRBV18; 9 bases are a match to TRBD2. Germline V gene data show CDR1 as KGHSH and CDR2 as LQKENI. This CDR3 comprises 18 residues. Losses at the gene ends were 4 bases for V and 4 bases for J; bases not matched to a gene: 14. CDR3 nucleotide sequence: TGTGCCAGCTCACGCGGCGCGGGAGGGCCCGTCATATACAATGAGCAGTTCTTC. Its protein product is CASSRGAGGPVIYNEQFF.

The chain carries TRBV4-1 and TRBJ2-4, with D perhaps matching TRBD1 or TRBD2 (5 bases each). The CDR3 runs 16 residues. CDR1 and CDR2 from the germline V gene are MGHRA and YSYEKL. The V end was cut by 4 bases, the J end by 3 bases, with 16 bases between. CDR3 loop: CASSPLGGIVKNIQYF. In nucleotides, the CDR3 is TGCGCCAGCAGCCCCCTTGGGGGTATTGTCAAAAACATTCAGTACTTC.

The genes are TRBV7-9 and TRBJ2-7; 9 nucleotides match TRBD2. J was trimmed by 3 bases and V by 3 bases; bases with no gene match: 15. The CDR3 extends over 18 amino acids. CDR1 and CDR2 from the germline V gene are SEHNR and FQNEAQ (reference sequence). The CDR3 region has the DNA TGTGCCAGCAGCTTCCCTCGGGCGGGAGGGTCTAGTTTCTACGAGCAGTACTTC. It translates to CASSFPRAGGSSFYEQYF.

This clone is a singleton in its sample. The chain combines TRBV27 with TRBJ1-2; D gene unclear. Per germline, CDR1 MNHEY and CDR2 SMNVEV (reference sequence). V shed 5 bases and J shed 0 bases, with 10 bases lying between them. This CDR3 region has 14 residues. CDR3 protein: CASSPDGTNYGYTF. The CDR3 DNA follows: TGTGCCAGCAGTCCGGACGGAACTAACTATGGCTACACCTTC.

The chain combines TRBV6-6 with TRBJ1-2; D unresolved. Trimming took 8 bases from V and 0 from J, leaving 4 bases between them. CDR1 is MNHNY and CDR2 is SVGAGI in the germline V gene (reference sequence). CDR3 size: 11 residues. The CDR3, as DNA: TGTGCCAGCGCTACTAACTATGGCTACACCTTC. Residues: CASATNYGYTF.

Worth noting for this clone: A read error may produce the germline difference seen at one junction end. The gene calls are TRBV30 and TRBJ1-1; no reliable D call. Germline V gene sequence: CDR1 GTSNPN, CDR2 SVGIG (reference sequence). The CDR3 extends over 11 amino acids. The CDR3 spells CAWSVTIGFLF. In nucleotides, the CDR3 is TGTGCCTGGAGTGTGACTATAGGGTTCCTCTTT.

This chain uses TRBV5-1 with TRBJ2-7, with 7 bases aligning to TRBD1. CDR3 size: 14 residues. Looked up from germline, CDR1 is SGHRS and CDR2 is YFSETQ. With V trimmed by 0 bases and J by 2 bases, 2 bases remained unmatched. CDR3 in amino acids: CASSLGGQTYEQYF. The DNA for the CDR3 is TGCGCCAGCAGCTTGGGGGGACAGACCTACGAGCAGTACTTC.

This sequence joins TRBV27 and TRBJ2-7, with 10 bases lining up with TRBD2. Trimming removed 4 bases from V and 6 bases from J; junction bases left unmatched: 6. The CDR3 runs to 14 residues. Looked up from germline, CDR1 is MNHEY and CDR2 is SMNVEV (reference sequence). The CDR3 loop reads CASSSSWTSGEQYF. The CDR3 bases are TGTGCCAGCAGTTCATCTTGGACTAGCGGCGAGCAGTACTTC.

Written as DNA, the CDR3 is TGTGCCAGTACCTTGGACAGGACGGGGACTGAAGCTTTCTTT. It codes for CASTLDRTGTEAFF. The chain has TRBV19 and TRBJ1-1, with TRBD1 matching 7 bases. V shed 7 bases, J shed 5 bases, and the junction held 10 bases outside the gene matches. CDR1 LNHDA and CDR2 SQIVND come from the germline V gene (reference sequence). CDR3 length: 14 amino acids. Together with reference TRBV19 and TRBJ1-1, the CDR3 gives the full variable domain: DGGITQSPKYLFRKEGQNVTLSCEQNLNHDAMYWYRQDPGQGLRLIYYSQIVNDFQKGDIAEGYSVSREKKESFPLTVTSAQKNPTAFYLCASTLDRTGTEAFFGQGTRLTVV.

V and J are TRBV6-6 and TRBJ2-5, with 11 bases that match TRBD2. CDR3 length: 13 residues. The J segment lost 3 bases and the V segment lost 8 bases, leaving 2 bases of the junction unmatched. Germline assignment: CDR1 MNHNY and CDR2 SVGAGI (reference sequence). CDR3 bases: TGTGCCAGCCGGGGACTAGCGGAAGAGACCCAGTACTTC. Protein: CASRGLAEETQYF.

The chain has TRBV19 and TRBJ2-1; D is possibly TRBD1 or TRBD2 (7 bases each). The V and J ends lost 0 bases and 8 bases respectively, with 20 bases between them. Germline V gene data show CDR1 as LNHDA and CDR2 as SQIVND (reference sequence). There are 17 residues in the CDR3. The CDR3 DNA follows: TGTGCCAGTAGTATAGATCAGGGGGGGAGGGCCAGCTATGAGCAGTTCTTC. Protein: CASSIDQGGRASYEQFF.